This record looks at one T cell receptor beta chain sequence and its context. Its antigen is as yet unknown. The data were taken from a study of cytomegalovirus exposure and HLA in healthy donors. Study results and limitations: Many donors carried some public TCRs, although rarity characterized most TCR sequences. Beyond CMV serostatus, there was no information to go on about immune exposure.

Per the germline V gene, CDR1 is SGHAT and CDR2 is FQNNGV. CDR3 length equals 15 residues. With V trimmed by 5 bases and J by 4 bases, 6 bases remained unmatched. The primer mix had 60 Vbeta and 13 Jbeta primers. Sequencing was performed with immunoSEQ multiplex PCR; in TCRdb, only in-frame clones are kept and a portion is missing. The sample yields approximately 100,000 clones, about four fifths seen once. This chain joins TRBV11-2 and TRBJ2-7, with 12 bases identical to TRBD2. Sample: PBMCs. This receptor was taken from a middle-aged woman in good health and CMV-seronegative. The CDR3 protein is CASSAGLAGNYEQYF. The CDR3 nucleotides read TGTGCCAGCAGCGCTGGACTAGCGGGGAATTACGAGCAGTACTTC.